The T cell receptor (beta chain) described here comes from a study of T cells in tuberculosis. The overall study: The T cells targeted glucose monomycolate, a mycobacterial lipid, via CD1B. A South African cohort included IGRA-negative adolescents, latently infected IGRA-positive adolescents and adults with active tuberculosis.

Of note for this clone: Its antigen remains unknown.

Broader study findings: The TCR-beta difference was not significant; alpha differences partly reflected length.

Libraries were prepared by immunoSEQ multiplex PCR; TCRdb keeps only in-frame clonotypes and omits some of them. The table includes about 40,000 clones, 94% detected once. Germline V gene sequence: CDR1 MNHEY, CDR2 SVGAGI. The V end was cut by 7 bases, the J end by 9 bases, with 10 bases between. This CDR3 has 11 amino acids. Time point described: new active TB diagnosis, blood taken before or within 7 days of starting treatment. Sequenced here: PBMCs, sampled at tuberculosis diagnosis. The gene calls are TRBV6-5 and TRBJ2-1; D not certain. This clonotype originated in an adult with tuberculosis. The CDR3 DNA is TGTGCCAGCATCTCCTCGGGTGAGCAGTTCTTC. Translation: CASISSGEQFF.